This TCR beta chain is drawn from a study of response to subunit inactivated influenza vaccine. This clonotype has only a few counts. The antigen remains unidentified. Whole-study results and caveats: With each seasonal influenza vaccination, the authors suggested, few new T cells are recruited.

CDR3 length: 14 amino acids. V lost 5 bases and J lost 3, with 14 bases in between. The germline V gene encodes CDR1 SGHRS and CDR2 YFSETQ. TCRdb reprocessed the RT-PCR reads with MiXCR, giving one entry per CDR3 protein. The sample holds approximately 480,000 distinct CDR3 sequences, roughly 9.8% seen once. The source material was PBMCs from blood, sampled about 40 days after vaccination. This receptor was taken from a man aged 45-65 years who received an inactivated influenza vaccine. This chain uses TRBV5-1 with TRBJ2-5, with TRBD1 as a possible D gene (6 bases). DNA of the CDR3: TGCGCCAGCAGTACCACGAGGACAGAAGAGACCCAGTACTTC. Encoded protein: CASSTTRTEETQYF.